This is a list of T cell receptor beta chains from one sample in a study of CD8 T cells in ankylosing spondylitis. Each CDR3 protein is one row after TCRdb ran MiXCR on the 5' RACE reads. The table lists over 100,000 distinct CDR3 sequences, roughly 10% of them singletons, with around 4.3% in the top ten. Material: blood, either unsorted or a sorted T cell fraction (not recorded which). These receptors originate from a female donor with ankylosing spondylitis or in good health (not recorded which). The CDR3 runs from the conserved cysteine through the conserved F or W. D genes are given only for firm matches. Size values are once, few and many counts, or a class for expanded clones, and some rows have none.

cdr3_nt: TGTGCCAGCTCACCACGGTTAGGACAGAACACTGAAGCTTTCTTT; cdr3_aa: CASSPRLGQNTEAFF; clone_size: many; v_call: TRBV18; j_call: TRBJ1-1; d_call: NA
cdr3_nt: TGCGCCAGCAGCTCGGCCGGGACAGGGATGAACACTGAAGCTTTCTTT; cdr3_aa: CASSSAGTGMNTEAFF; clone_size: many; v_call: TRBV5-1; j_call: TRBJ1-1; d_call: TRBD1
cdr3_nt: TGTACCAGCAGCCAGTCCCTTGGGGCCAACGTCCTGACTTTC; cdr3_aa: CTSSQSLGANVLTF; clone_size: NA; v_call: TRBV11-3; j_call: TRBJ2-6; d_call: NA
cdr3_nt: TGTGCCAGCAGTCCCGCCGGGACTCCTCTGAACACTGAAGCTTTCTTT; cdr3_aa: CASSPAGTPLNTEAFF; clone_size: many; v_call: TRBV7-3; j_call: TRBJ1-1; d_call: NA
cdr3_nt: TGTGCCAGCAGTTACTCGAAAGGCGGCTCCTACAATGAGCAGTTCTTC; cdr3_aa: CASSYSKGGSYNEQFF; clone_size: NA; v_call: TRBV6-2/TRBV6-3; j_call: TRBJ2-1; d_call: NA
cdr3_nt: TGTGCCAGCAGTAGTTGGACTAGTTTGAGTAATGAGCAGTTCTTC; cdr3_aa: CASSSWTSLSNEQFF; clone_size: many; v_call: TRBV2; j_call: TRBJ2-1; d_call: TRBD2
cdr3_nt: TGTGCCAGCTTATTTCGCGGTGGAGGTCCCGATGAGCAGTTCTTC; cdr3_aa: CASLFRGGGPDEQFF; clone_size: NA; v_call: TRBV7-9; j_call: TRBJ2-1; d_call: NA
cdr3_nt: TGTGCCATCGGTCTAACTAGCCTCTCCACAGATACGCAGTATTTT; cdr3_aa: CAIGLTSLSTDTQYF; clone_size: many; v_call: TRBV10-3; j_call: TRBJ2-3; d_call: NA
cdr3_nt: TGCGCCAGCAGCCTATCAGGACAGGGAAGTACGGTCGGCGGCTACACCTTC; cdr3_aa: CASSLSGQGSTVGGYTF; clone_size: many; v_call: TRBV5-1; j_call: TRBJ1-2; d_call: TRBD1
cdr3_nt: TGTGCCAGCAGCTTGGATTCCGGGACAGGAGCCTACGAGCAGTACTTC; cdr3_aa: CASSLDSGTGAYEQYF; clone_size: many; v_call: TRBV5-5; j_call: TRBJ2-7; d_call: TRBD1
cdr3_nt: TGTGCCAGCAGATACGGGGCTTCAACTAATGAAAAACTGTTTTTT; cdr3_aa: CASRYGASTNEKLFF; clone_size: many; v_call: TRBV7-2; j_call: TRBJ1-4; d_call: NA
cdr3_nt: TGTGCCAGCAAGTCCCCGGAGGGGGCGGTTTTAAAAGCTTTCTTT; cdr3_aa: CASKSPEGAVLKAFF; clone_size: many; v_call: TRBV28; j_call: TRBJ1-1; d_call: TRBD1
cdr3_nt: TGTGCCAGCAGTTTGACGTCCAGGGGCCTCTCCTACAATGAGCAGTTCTTC; cdr3_aa: CASSLTSRGLSYNEQFF; clone_size: many; v_call: TRBV12-3/TRBV12-4; j_call: TRBJ2-1; d_call: NA
cdr3_nt: TGTGCCAGCAGCGTAGGTACTAGCGGGGGGTTATTCCTGTACAATGAGCAGTTCTTC; cdr3_aa: CASSVGTSGGLFLYNEQFF; clone_size: many; v_call: TRBV9; j_call: TRBJ2-1; d_call: TRBD2
cdr3_nt: TGTGCCAGCAGCTTCGGAGCGGGGGGCACAGATACGCAGTATTTT; cdr3_aa: CASSFGAGGTDTQYF; clone_size: many; v_call: TRBV9; j_call: TRBJ2-3; d_call: TRBD2
cdr3_nt: TGTGCCAGCACGCGACAGGGGGAAAAACTGTTTTTT; cdr3_aa: CASTRQGEKLFF; clone_size: many; v_call: TRBV12-3/TRBV12-4; j_call: TRBJ1-4; d_call: TRBD1
cdr3_nt: TGTGCCAGTAGTATCGGCCGTGAGCAGTTCTTC; cdr3_aa: CASSIGREQFF; clone_size: NA; v_call: TRBV19; j_call: TRBJ2-1; d_call: NA
cdr3_nt: TGTGCCAGCAGCTCAACCCCTCGGGGGACAGGGAAGATTAAGGGCTATGGCTACACCTTC; cdr3_aa: CASSSTPRGTGKIKGYGYTF; clone_size: many; v_call: TRBV7-8; j_call: TRBJ1-2; d_call: TRBD1
cdr3_nt: TGTGCCAGCAGTTTAGGGGTACCGGTAGGGGAGCTGTTTTTT; cdr3_aa: CASSLGVPVGELFF; clone_size: many; v_call: TRBV28; j_call: TRBJ2-2; d_call: NA